The present T cell receptor beta chain was sequenced within a study of shared clonotypes between healthy human individuals. Sorted-subset replicate PCRs used 150 to 200 ng DNA, about 30,000 T cell genomes. Generated by immunoSEQ multiplex PCR, the TCRdb table keeps only in-frame clones and is missing some. The sample lists some 1.5 million clones; 95% to 99% were seen once. The CDR3 has 14 residues. With 1 base removed from V and 8 bases from J, the gap between germline ends came to 13 bases. CDR1 is SGHDT, CDR2 YYEEEE, per germline. The donors, all of them Caucasian adults, lived in Nashville, Tennessee. CD4+ cells were split into CD45RA+ naive and CD45RA-negative memory subsets.

This clonotype was sampled from a man between 25 and 39 years old in good health. This chain links TRBV5-6 with TRBJ2-1; perhaps TRBD1 as D (6 bases). The material sequenced was naive CD4+ T cells sorted from blood. Subset indicated: CD45RA+ positively selected. The CDR3 reads CASSLLQQGHEQFF. CDR3 DNA sequence: TGTGCCAGCAGCTTGCTACAACAGGGCCATGAGCAGTTCTTC.